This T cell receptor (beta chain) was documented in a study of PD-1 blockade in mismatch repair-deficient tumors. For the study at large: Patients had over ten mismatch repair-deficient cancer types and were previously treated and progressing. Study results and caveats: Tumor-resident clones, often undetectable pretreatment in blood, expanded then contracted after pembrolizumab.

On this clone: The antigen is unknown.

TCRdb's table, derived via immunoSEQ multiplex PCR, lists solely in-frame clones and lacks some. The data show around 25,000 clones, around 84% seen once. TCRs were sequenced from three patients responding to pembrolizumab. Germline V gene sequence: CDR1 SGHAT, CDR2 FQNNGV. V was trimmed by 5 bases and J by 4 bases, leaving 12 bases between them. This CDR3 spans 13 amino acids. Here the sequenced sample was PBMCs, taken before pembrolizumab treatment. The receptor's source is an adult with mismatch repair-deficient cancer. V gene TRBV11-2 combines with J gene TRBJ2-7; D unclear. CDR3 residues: CASSPTDIYEQYF. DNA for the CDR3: TGTGCCAGCAGCCCCACCGACATTTACGAGCAGTACTTC.